The source of this T cell receptor beta chain is a study of T cell repertoires in cytomegalovirus infection. From the reads, TCRdb called clonotypes with MiXCR, one entry per CDR3 protein. The data hold just over 300,000 distinct CDR3 sequences, with roughly a sixth observed a single time. This clonotype occurred many times. The trim removed 5 bases at V and 9 bases at J, leaving 12 bases unmatched. CDR1 is SGHTA, CDR2 FQGNSA, per germline. The CDR3 loop spans 15 amino acids. The chain recombines TRBV7-2 with TRBJ2-1; 8 nucleotides match TRBD1. What was sequenced was PBMCs. The clonotype was recovered from a human donor in good health (CMV status not recorded). Some clones in this sample may be carry-over from other donors' samples. CDR3 sequence: CASSNGQGWSGEQFF. In DNA form, the CDR3 reads TGTGCCAGCAGCAATGGACAGGGCTGGAGTGGTGAGCAGTTCTTC. The variable domain in full, with the rest retrieved from reference TRBV7-2 and TRBJ2-1, is GAGVSQSPSNKVTEKGKDVELRCDPISGHTALYWYRQSLGQGLEFLIYFQGNSAPDKSGLPSDRFSAERTGGSVSTLTIQRTQQEDSAVYLCASSNGQGWSGEQFFGPGTRLTVL.